This paragraph covers one T cell receptor (beta chain) sequence. This clone was observed a handful of times. Its antigen is unknown. No much larger clone is present one base from it, and per-base qualities are unavailable. Whole blood was collected in K2EDTA tubes by collaborating institutions according to the institutions' own protocols. Collaborator samples were shipped for TCRbeta analysis as frozen whole blood, isolated PBMCs, or DNA extracted from either sample type. This record comes from a study of blood T cell repertoires in COVID-19 (dated by TCRdb to the early 2020s). Turning to the overall study: The collaborator samples originated in the United States, Italy and Spain and spanned the acute and convalescent phases of COVID-19. The material from the prospective study consisted of cDNA or gDNA derived from T cells, B-cell-depleted T cells, or PBMCs. Subjects who had been exposed to COVID-19, were actively infected with it, or had recovered from it provided the deeply sampled blood TCRbeta repertoires that made up the dataset. A freely available public database, intended as a resource for researchers studying the immune response to SARS-CoV-2, is where the repertoires were released. The samples were drawn from the first 160 participants of the ongoing ImmuneRACE study and from 1,254 subjects provided by 6 global collaborators. Nearly every sample came with metadata listing a de-identified subject ID, COVID-19 status, age in years and sex. Where HLA class I and class II types were available, the types were taken from metadata supplied by the sample provider, not from assay-based typing. Broad study findings and their caveats: Clinical and demographic metadata were provided uncurated, with the amount varying by source and participant.

V is clipped by 5 bases and J by 4 bases, and the sequence between their germline boundaries is 15 bases long. For CDR1 and CDR2, the germline V gene (reference sequence) lists LNHDA and SQIVND. The CDR3 spans 15 residues, from the cysteine through the phenylalanine. The DNA shown is the 45-base CDR3, in frame from base 1. TCRbeta CDR3 regions were amplified from genomic DNA using the immunoSEQ Assay, a bias-controlled multiplex PCR. For the original study's pipeline: The number of nucleated cells in each sample was estimated by amplification of reference gene primers within the assay. Sequence reads were collapsed and filtered to measure the absolute abundance of every unique TCRbeta CDR3 rearrangement. For each sample, productive Simpson clonality was calculated by taking the square root of Simpson's diversity index across productive rearrangements. TCRdb took over this immuneACCESS table, retaining in-frame rearrangements with V and J assigned. Such tables are incomplete; in checked studies, under half of the missing clones stem from an unresolved V gene, and the remainder is unexplained. V, J and clone size derive from that table, while D and trimming were established from the DNA sequence. Counted in this sample were roughly 70,000 clones; around nine tenths of them appeared once. About 2.9% of the sample comes from the top ten.

The chain joins TRBV19 to TRBJ1-3; no confident D gene assignment can be made. Material: peripheral blood. The TCR originated in a man in his 70s with active or convalescent COVID-19. The CDR3 region has the sequence CASSSRQVGGNTIYF. The DNA is as follows: TGTGCCAGTAGTTCCCGGCAGGTTGGCGGAAACACCATATATTTT.